Listed below are T cell receptor beta chains from one sample, sequenced in a study of brain T cells in children with intractable seizures. Sequencing used immunoSEQ multiplex PCR; TCRdb keeps in-frame clones, though not all of them. This table has 300,000 to 400,000 clones, over 90% appearing once. Sequencing was performed on peripheral blood, taken 5 to 6 months after surgery. The source of these receptors is a boy younger than two with tuberous sclerosis and intractable seizures. Each CDR3 is given with its conserved first and last residue. A D gene is named only where the DNA matches it firmly. A clone size is listed for some rows: how often the clone was seen (once, few, many), or a class if it is expanded.

d_call: -; j_call: TRBJ1-2; v_call: TRBV19; clone_size: -; cdr3_nt: TGTGCCAGTAGTATCAGGAGGGGAGAGGACTATGGCTACACCTTC; cdr3_aa: CASSIRRGEDYGYTF
d_call: -; j_call: TRBJ1-2; v_call: TRBV24-1; clone_size: -; cdr3_nt: TGTGCCACCAGTGATTTTTCGGGCGATGGCTACACCTTC; cdr3_aa: CATSDFSGDGYTF
d_call: -; j_call: TRBJ1-1; v_call: TRBV13; clone_size: once; cdr3_nt: TGTGCCAGCAGCCTTACAGGGAACACTGAAGCTTTCTTT; cdr3_aa: CASSLTGNTEAFF
d_call: -; j_call: TRBJ1-4; v_call: TRBV20-1; clone_size: -; cdr3_nt: TGCAGTGCTAGAGATTCTGAAAAACTGTTTTTT; cdr3_aa: CSARDSEKLFF
d_call: -; j_call: TRBJ2-2; v_call: TRBV9; clone_size: -; cdr3_nt: TGTGCCAGCAGCGCACCCCCACTAGGAAACACCGGGGAGCTGTTTTTT; cdr3_aa: CASSAPPLGNTGELFF
d_call: -; j_call: TRBJ1-1; v_call: TRBV30; clone_size: -; cdr3_nt: TGTGCCTGGACATGGGGGGCTGAAGCTTTCTTT; cdr3_aa: CAWTWGAEAFF
d_call: TRBD1; j_call: TRBJ1-5; v_call: TRBV5-5; clone_size: -; cdr3_nt: TGTGCCAGCAGCTTGTACAGGGGGAACAATCAGCCCCAGCATTTT; cdr3_aa: CASSLYRGNNQPQHF
d_call: -; j_call: TRBJ2-7; v_call: TRBV3-1/TRBV3-2; clone_size: -; cdr3_nt: TGTGCCAGCAGCCAAGATTTAGCTTACGAGCAGTACTTC; cdr3_aa: CASSQDLAYEQYF
d_call: -; j_call: TRBJ2-3; v_call: TRBV30; clone_size: -; cdr3_nt: TGTGCCTGGAGTGTACTCCGAGCAGATACGCAGTATTTT; cdr3_aa: CAWSVLRADTQYF
d_call: TRBD1; j_call: TRBJ2-3; v_call: TRBV5-1; clone_size: -; cdr3_nt: TGCGCCAGCAGCTTGGCCCAGACAGGGCCGGGCACAGATACGCAGTATTTT; cdr3_aa: CASSLAQTGPGTDTQYF
d_call: TRBD2; j_call: TRBJ2-1; v_call: TRBV27; clone_size: -; cdr3_nt: TGTGCCAGCAGTTTACTGGGGGAGGGCGATTTGAAGCAGTTCTTC; cdr3_aa: CASSLLGEGDLKQFF
d_call: TRBD1; j_call: TRBJ1-6; v_call: TRBV7-3; clone_size: -; cdr3_nt: TGTGCCAGCAGCCCGAACCCCAGGGGGCAGTATAATTCACCCCTCCACTTT; cdr3_aa: CASSPNPRGQYNSPLHF
d_call: -; j_call: TRBJ2-6; v_call: TRBV27; clone_size: -; cdr3_nt: TGTGCCAGCAGTTTCTTAGACTCTGGGGCCAACGTCCTGACTTTC; cdr3_aa: CASSFLDSGANVLTF
d_call: -; j_call: TRBJ1-6; v_call: TRBV13; clone_size: once; cdr3_nt: TGTGCCAGCAGCTTCGAAAATTCACCCCTCCACTTT; cdr3_aa: CASSFENSPLHF
d_call: TRBD2; j_call: TRBJ2-1; v_call: TRBV5-1; clone_size: once; cdr3_nt: TGCGCCAGCAGCCCGAGGACTAGCGGGAGGGCCGGTGAGCAGTTCTTC; cdr3_aa: CASSPRTSGRAGEQFF
d_call: TRBD1; j_call: TRBJ2-7; v_call: TRBV5-1; clone_size: -; cdr3_nt: TGCGCCAGCAGAAACCCTCCAGGACAGGAGAAGCCTCTTAGACCCTACGAGCAGTACTTC; cdr3_aa: CASRNPPGQEKPLRPYEQYF